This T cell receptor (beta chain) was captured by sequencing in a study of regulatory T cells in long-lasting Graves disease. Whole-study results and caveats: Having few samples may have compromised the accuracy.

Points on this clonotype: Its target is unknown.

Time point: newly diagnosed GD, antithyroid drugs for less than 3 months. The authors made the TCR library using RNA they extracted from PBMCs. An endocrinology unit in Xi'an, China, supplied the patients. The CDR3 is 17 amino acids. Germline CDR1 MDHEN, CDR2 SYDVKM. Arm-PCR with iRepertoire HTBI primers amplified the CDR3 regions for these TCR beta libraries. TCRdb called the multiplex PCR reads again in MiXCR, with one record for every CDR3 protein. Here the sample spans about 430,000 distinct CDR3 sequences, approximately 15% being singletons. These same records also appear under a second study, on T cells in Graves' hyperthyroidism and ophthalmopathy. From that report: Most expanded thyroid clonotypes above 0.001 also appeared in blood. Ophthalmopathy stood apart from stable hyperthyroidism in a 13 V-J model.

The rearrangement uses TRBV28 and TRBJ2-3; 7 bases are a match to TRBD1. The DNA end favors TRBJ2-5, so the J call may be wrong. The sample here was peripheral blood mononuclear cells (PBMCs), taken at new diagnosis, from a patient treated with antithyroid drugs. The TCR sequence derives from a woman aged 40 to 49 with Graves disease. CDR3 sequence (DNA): TGTGCCAGCAGTTTATACACCGGGACAGCAGTCTGGAAGACCCAGTACTTC. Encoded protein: CASSLYTGTAVWKTQYF.